These T cell receptor beta chains were read from a single sample in a study of neurological immune-mediated disorders. Using its own MiXCR run on the 5' RACE reads, TCRdb lists one record per CDR3 protein. This sample carries over 65,000 distinct CDR3 sequences, 2.5% to 3% of them seen once, and the ten largest clones take over 0.95%. Specimen: PBMCs. Receptors were obtained from a woman aged 30 to 39 with multiple sclerosis. The CDR3 runs from the conserved cysteine through the conserved F or W. A D gene is named only where the DNA matches it firmly. The size field reads how often the clone was seen (once, few, many) or a class if it is expanded.

v_call: TRBV4-3
d_call: .
j_call: TRBJ2-1
clone_size: many
cdr3_aa: CASSQVGAGRNEQFF
cdr3_nt: TGCGCCAGCAGCCAAGTGGGGGCTGGTCGCAATGAGCAGTTCTTC

v_call: TRBV7-2
d_call: .
j_call: TRBJ2-1
clone_size: many
cdr3_aa: CASRPEGRNSNEQFF
cdr3_nt: TGTGCCAGCAGGCCCGAGGGGCGGAACTCCAATGAGCAGTTCTTC

v_call: TRBV18
d_call: .
j_call: TRBJ1-5
clone_size: many
cdr3_aa: CASSLMGRGNNQPQHF
cdr3_nt: TGTGCCAGCTCACTGATGGGGAGGGGGAACAATCAGCCCCAGCATTTT

v_call: TRBV27
d_call: TRBD1
j_call: TRBJ2-7
clone_size: many
cdr3_aa: CASSSGQSYEQYF
cdr3_nt: TGTGCCAGCAGTTCGGGACAGTCCTACGAGCAGTACTTC

v_call: TRBV6-5
d_call: .
j_call: TRBJ2-7
clone_size: many
cdr3_aa: CASSYSALDEQYF
cdr3_nt: TGTGCCAGCAGTTACTCAGCCCTCGACGAGCAGTACTTC

v_call: TRBV27
d_call: .
j_call: TRBJ2-1
clone_size: many
cdr3_aa: CASSYGVGEQFF
cdr3_nt: TGTGCCAGCAGTTATGGGGTCGGTGAGCAGTTCTTC

v_call: TRBV28
d_call: TRBD2
j_call: TRBJ2-1
clone_size: many
cdr3_aa: CASSLRGASGSTSYNEQFF
cdr3_nt: TGTGCCAGCAGTTTAAGGGGAGCTAGCGGGAGTACCTCCTACAATGAGCAGTTCTTC

v_call: TRBV20-1
d_call: .
j_call: TRBJ2-1
clone_size: many
cdr3_aa: CSAPGPRNEQFF
cdr3_nt: TGCAGTGCCCCGGGACCCCGCAATGAGCAGTTCTTC

v_call: TRBV20-1
d_call: .
j_call: TRBJ1-2
clone_size: many
cdr3_aa: CSAGVGGGNYGYTF
cdr3_nt: TGCAGTGCGGGGGTGGGCGGTGGAAACTATGGCTACACCTTC

v_call: TRBV28
d_call: .
j_call: TRBJ2-3
clone_size: many
cdr3_aa: CASRPRGGPPDTQYF
cdr3_nt: TGTGCCAGCAGACCCAGGGGAGGACCCCCAGATACGCAGTATTTT

v_call: TRBV12-3/TRBV12-4
d_call: .
j_call: TRBJ1-1
clone_size: many
cdr3_aa: CASSLPPGGAFF
cdr3_nt: TGTGCCAGCAGTTTACCTCCCGGCGGGGCTTTCTTT

v_call: TRBV29-1
d_call: .
j_call: TRBJ2-5
clone_size: many
cdr3_aa: CSVGGSKRETQYF
cdr3_nt: TGCAGCGTTGGAGGCTCAAAGAGGGAGACCCAGTACTTC

v_call: TRBV4-3
d_call: .
j_call: TRBJ2-7
clone_size: many
cdr3_aa: CASSQDTLAPYEQYF
cdr3_nt: TGCGCCAGCAGCCAAGACACACTAGCTCCCTACGAGCAGTACTTC

v_call: TRBV7-3
d_call: .
j_call: TRBJ1-2
clone_size: many
cdr3_aa: CASSQTGQGGNGYTF
cdr3_nt: TGTGCCAGCAGCCAAACGGGGCAGGGAGGAAATGGCTACACCTTC

v_call: TRBV6-2/TRBV6-3
d_call: TRBD2
j_call: TRBJ2-7
clone_size: many
cdr3_aa: CASRQTTSGRSYEQYF
cdr3_nt: TGTGCCAGCAGGCAGACAACTAGCGGGAGGTCCTACGAGCAGTACTTC

v_call: TRBV5-5
d_call: .
j_call: TRBJ2-6
clone_size: many
cdr3_aa: CAPRVSGANVLTF
cdr3_nt: TGTGCCCCCAGAGTTTCTGGGGCCAACGTCCTGACTTTC

v_call: TRBV5-1
d_call: .
j_call: TRBJ2-2
clone_size: many
cdr3_aa: CASRSETALAKGGTGELFF
cdr3_nt: TGCGCCAGCAGATCAGAGACAGCGCTAGCTAAGGGGGGCACCGGGGAGCTGTTTTTT

v_call: TRBV3-1
d_call: .
j_call: TRBJ2-1
clone_size: few
cdr3_aa: CASSPPPWASSYNEQFF
cdr3_nt: TGTGCCAGCAGCCCACCCCCTTGGGCTAGCTCCTACAATGAGCAGTTCTTC

v_call: TRBV3-1
d_call: .
j_call: TRBJ2-1
clone_size: many
cdr3_aa: CASSHGQWGRNEQFF
cdr3_nt: TGTGCCAGCAGCCATGGTCAGTGGGGTCGGAATGAGCAGTTCTTC

v_call: TRBV5-1
d_call: TRBD2
j_call: TRBJ2-3
clone_size: many
cdr3_aa: CASASHGLAGGTDTQYF
cdr3_nt: TGCGCCAGCGCTTCACACGGACTAGCGGGAGGAACAGATACGCAGTATTTT

v_call: TRBV5-6
d_call: TRBD2
j_call: TRBJ2-2
clone_size: many
cdr3_aa: CASRRRTSGSRRTGELFF
cdr3_nt: TGTGCCAGCAGACGGAGGACTAGCGGGAGTAGGAGAACCGGGGAGCTGTTTTTT

v_call: TRBV5-5
d_call: .
j_call: TRBJ1-1
clone_size: many
cdr3_aa: CASSLGLNTEAFF
cdr3_nt: TGTGCCAGCAGCTTGGGCCTGAACACTGAAGCTTTCTTT

v_call: TRBV7-2
d_call: .
j_call: TRBJ1-6
clone_size: many
cdr3_aa: CASSLGVGYSPLHF
cdr3_nt: TGTGCCAGCAGCTTGGGGGTGGGGTATTCACCCCTCCACTTT

v_call: TRBV20-1
d_call: TRBD1
j_call: TRBJ1-2
clone_size: many
cdr3_aa: CSARRDRANYGYTF
cdr3_nt: TGCAGTGCTAGAAGGGACAGGGCCAACTATGGCTACACCTTC

v_call: TRBV3-1
d_call: TRBD1
j_call: TRBJ2-1
clone_size: many
cdr3_aa: CASSQALAGGEQFF
cdr3_nt: TGTGCCAGCAGCCAAGCATTGGCAGGGGGAGAGCAGTTCTTC

v_call: TRBV4-3
d_call: TRBD2
j_call: TRBJ2-7
clone_size: many
cdr3_aa: CASSQENVLAGSYEQYF
cdr3_nt: TGCGCCAGCAGCCAAGAAAATGTACTAGCGGGTTCCTACGAGCAGTACTTC

v_call: TRBV6-1
d_call: TRBD1
j_call: TRBJ1-1
clone_size: many
cdr3_aa: CASSNDRDTEAFF
cdr3_nt: TGTGCCAGCAGTAACGACAGGGACACTGAAGCTTTCTTT

v_call: TRBV6-4
d_call: TRBD2
j_call: TRBJ2-5
clone_size: many
cdr3_aa: CASSDSGLACETQYF
cdr3_nt: TGTGCCAGCAGTGACTCGGGACTAGCTTGTGAGACCCAGTACTTC

v_call: TRBV3-1
d_call: .
j_call: TRBJ1-2
clone_size: many
cdr3_aa: CASSQTPGLRGYTF
cdr3_nt: TGTGCCAGCAGCCAGACCCCAGGGCTGAGAGGCTACACCTTC

v_call: TRBV5-1
d_call: TRBD1
j_call: TRBJ2-7
clone_size: many
cdr3_aa: CASSNSAGTVTYEQYF
cdr3_nt: TGCGCCAGCAGCAATTCCGCCGGGACAGTAACCTACGAGCAGTACTTC

v_call: TRBV30
d_call: .
j_call: TRBJ1-6
clone_size: many
cdr3_aa: CAWSRGPSDPLHF
cdr3_nt: TGTGCCTGGAGTCGGGGACCTAGTGATCCCCTCCACTTT

v_call: TRBV12-3/TRBV12-4
d_call: .
j_call: TRBJ2-6
clone_size: many
cdr3_aa: CASSPDPSSGANVLTF
cdr3_nt: TGTGCCAGCAGCCCTGACCCGAGCTCTGGGGCCAACGTCCTGACTTTC

v_call: TRBV20-1
d_call: .
j_call: TRBJ1-1
clone_size: many
cdr3_aa: CSALRGVGSEAFF
cdr3_nt: TGCAGTGCACTTCGGGGAGTAGGTTCTGAAGCTTTCTTT

v_call: TRBV10-2
d_call: TRBD2
j_call: TRBJ2-3
clone_size: many
cdr3_aa: CASSSSGLRDTDTQYF
cdr3_nt: TGCGCCAGCAGCTCTAGCGGGTTGAGGGATACAGATACGCAGTATTTT

v_call: TRBV5-1
d_call: TRBD1
j_call: TRBJ1-1
clone_size: many
cdr3_aa: CASSATGDTEAFF
cdr3_nt: TGCGCCAGCAGCGCAACAGGGGACACTGAAGCTTTCTTT

v_call: TRBV20-1
d_call: TRBD2
j_call: TRBJ2-2
clone_size: many
cdr3_aa: CSAGTSGSNTGELFF
cdr3_nt: TGCAGTGCTGGGACTAGCGGATCGAACACCGGGGAGCTGTTTTTT

v_call: TRBV5-1
d_call: TRBD1
j_call: TRBJ2-6
clone_size: many
cdr3_aa: CASSRTGDGANVLTF
cdr3_nt: TGCGCCAGCAGCCGGACAGGGGACGGGGCCAACGTCCTGACTTTC

v_call: TRBV7-4
d_call: TRBD1
j_call: TRBJ1-4
clone_size: many
cdr3_aa: CASSAHDRGRKVTNEKLFF
cdr3_nt: TGTGCCAGCAGCGCGCACGACAGGGGGCGAAAAGTAACTAATGAAAAACTGTTTTTT

v_call: TRBV19
d_call: .
j_call: TRBJ1-5
clone_size: many
cdr3_aa: CASTEGRPPGQPQHF
cdr3_nt: TGTGCCAGTACAGAGGGCAGACCACCCGGTCAGCCCCAGCATTTT

v_call: TRBV20-1
d_call: .
j_call: TRBJ2-5
clone_size: many
cdr3_aa: CSAPRPGTAGTQYF
cdr3_nt: TGCAGTGCTCCCCGCCCCGGGACCGCGGGGACCCAGTACTTC

v_call: TRBV5-1
d_call: .
j_call: TRBJ2-2
clone_size: many
cdr3_aa: CASSLVVQIRNTGELFF
cdr3_nt: TGCGCCAGCAGCTTGGTCGTTCAGATAAGAAACACCGGGGAGCTGTTTTTT

v_call: TRBV24-1
d_call: .
j_call: TRBJ2-2
clone_size: many
cdr3_aa: CATSDSGMAGTGELFF
cdr3_nt: TGTGCCACCAGTGATTCAGGGATGGCGGGCACCGGGGAGCTGTTTTTT

v_call: TRBV7-2
d_call: .
j_call: TRBJ2-3
clone_size: many
cdr3_aa: CASSQSPDTQYF
cdr3_nt: TGTGCCAGCAGCCAGTCCCCAGATACGCAGTATTTT